Sequencing of this TCR beta chain was carried out in a study of T cell responses to AZD1222 COVID-19 vaccine. The CDR3 covers 13 residues. V dropped 0 bases and J dropped 6 bases, with 12 bases sitting between them. The V gene's germline CDR1 is SQVTM and CDR2 ANQGSEA. Some clones are missing from TCRdb's copy, which holds only in-frame ones; the method was immunoSEQ multiplex PCR. The repertoire holds 110,000 to 150,000 clones, with around 88% as singletons. The sequences come from peripheral blood, collected on day 0 of AZD1222 vaccination. The chain joins TRBV29-1 to TRBJ2-7; D is possibly TRBD1 (6 bases). This TCR derives from an adult in good health. The CDR3 DNA reads as TGCAGCGTTGAAGACCAGACAGGCTCCGAGCAGTACTTC. This encodes CSVEDQTGSEQYF.